A single sample is the source of the 5 T cell receptor beta chains below, sequenced in a study of blood T cell repertoires in COVID-19. Data came from immunoSEQ multiplex PCR; TCRdb stores just in-frame clones and leaves some out. Here the sample spans hundreds of thousands of clones, about 85% being singletons. Sequences were obtained from peripheral blood. These TCRs come from a man aged 18 to 30 with active or convalescent COVID-19.

The chain is built from TRBV3-1 (or the pseudogene TRBV3-2) and TRBJ1-6, with 9 bases lining up with TRBD1. Germline CDR1 reads LGHDT; CDR2 reads YNNKEL (reference sequence). The CDR3 spans 19 residues. The trim removed 3 bases at V and 0 bases at J, leaving 9 bases unmatched. CDR3 loop: CASSHGTGTLSSYNSPLHF. The CDR3 coding sequence is TGTGCCAGCAGCCACGGGACAGGGACCTTAAGCTCCTATAATTCACCCCTCCACTTT.

This chain joins TRBV6-5 and TRBJ1-1; perhaps TRBD1 as D (5 bases). Germline V lookup: CDR1 MNHEY, CDR2 SVGAGI. Deletions cut 8 bases from V and 0 bases from J, with 10 bases between. This CDR3 comprises 13 residues. CDR3 sequence reads: CASWKGMNTEAFF. For the CDR3, the DNA is TGTGCCAGCTGGAAGGGGATGAACACTGAAGCTTTCTTT.

This sequence joins TRBV12-5 and TRBJ1-5, with 8 bases that match TRBD1. V lost 1 base, J lost 3 bases, and 2 bases stayed unmatched. The CDR3 loop spans 15 amino acids. Germline CDR1 LGHNT, CDR2 FRNRAP. The CDR3 region has the DNA TGTGCTAGTGGTTTGGAGACAGGGGACAATCAGCCCCAGCATTTT. Its translation is CASGLETGDNQPQHF.

The chain carries TRBV27 and TRBJ2-3; the match to TRBD1 covers 7 bases. CDR1 is MNHEY, CDR2 SMNVEV, per germline (reference sequence). After removal of 5 bases from V and 4 bases from J, the junction contained 6 bases not matched to a gene. The CDR3 runs to 14 residues. CDR3 region: CASSRTGSADTQYF. CDR3 sequence (DNA): TGTGCCAGCAGTCGGACAGGTTCCGCAGATACGCAGTATTTT.

Of note for this clone: Other DNA sequences from this sample encode an identical CDR3 as well. This chain connects TRBV25-1 to TRBJ1-6, with TRBD1 as a possible D gene (6 bases). This CDR3 spans 13 amino acids. V was shortened by 3 bases and J by 7 bases, with 7 bases between the two germline ends. CDR1 is MGHDK and CDR2 is SYGVNS in the germline V gene. The CDR3 bases are TGTGCCAGCAGTGATAGGGGGAATTCACCCCTCCACTTT. This gives the protein CASSDRGNSPLHF.